This T cell receptor beta chain was identified in a study of T cells in Graves' hyperthyroidism and ophthalmopathy. Amplified TCR beta CDR3 regions came from RNA transcripts. In the first-round RT-PCR of the TCR CDR3, the HTBI primer set was used. TCRdb redid the calling of the multiplex PCR reads with MiXCR, one entry per CDR3 protein. The sample yields 500,000 or so distinct CDR3 sequences, approximately 17% seen once. The CDR3 loop spans 14 amino acids. V was cut by 2 bases and J by 0 bases, with 6 bases left in between. Germline V lookup: CDR1 SGHNT, CDR2 YYREEE (reference sequence). Worth noting for this clonotype: Being one base from a much bigger clone, this may be a read error.

This receptor was taken from a woman younger than 35 with Graves' ophthalmopathy. Source material: blood. V and J are TRBV5-4 and TRBJ2-1; D is unclear. In DNA form, the CDR3 reads TGTGCCAGCAGCTTAAGGGTCTCCTACAATGAGCAGTTCTTC. It yields the protein CASSLRVSYNEQFF.